This entry features one T cell receptor beta chain sequence. Its antigen is still unknown. The sample is drawn from a study of OX40 agonist ivuxolimab in advanced cancers. Study findings and constraints: Low clonal expansion, among the lowest seen, marked partial responders at 0.1-3.0 mg/kg.

Sequenced by immunoSEQ multiplex PCR; TCRdb stores in-frame clones only, minus some. The sample has tens of thousands of clones, 87% seen once. This TCR came from an adult with an advanced solid tumor such as melanoma, head and neck, liver or kidney cancer. Sample: CD4+ or CD8+ T cells sorted from blood, taken in a trial of the OX40 agonist ivuxolimab.

CDR3 sequence: CASSLTSGTQYF. In DNA, the CDR3 is TGTGCCAGCAGCTTGACTAGCGGGACGCAGTACTTC. The chain carries TRBV5-4 and TRBJ2-7; 10 bases fit TRBD2. This CDR3 has 12 residues. J gave up 9 bases and V 1 base, and 1 base lay outside the gene matches. The V gene's germline CDR1 is SGHNT and CDR2 YYREEE (reference sequence).